This T cell receptor (beta chain) came from a study of blood T cell repertoires in COVID-19. Study summary: Samples representing acute and convalescent COVID-19 were sourced from the United States, Italy and Spain. The cDNA or gDNA used as material had been derived from T cells, B-cell-depleted T cells, or PBMCs.

Original processing methods: Cell counts per sample came from amplifying reference gene primers. Profiled with immunoSEQ multiplex PCR; TCRdb holds only in-frame clones, not every one. The D gene and trimming were derived from the DNA, and the V and J assignments and clone size from that table. The repertoire holds 50,000 or so clones, 90% seen once, with more than 9.5% in the top ten. Source material: peripheral blood. The source of this sequence is a woman older than 75 with acute or convalescent COVID-19.

The CDR3 region is CASSPGQVGTDTQYF. CDR3 in DNA: TGTGCCAGCTCACCCGGACAGGTGGGCACAGATACGCAGTATTTT. The chain couples TRBV18 to TRBJ2-3; 7 positions match TRBD1. The CDR3 contains 15 residues. The germline V gene has CDR1 KGHSH and CDR2 LQKENI. V trimming: 3 bases; J trimming: 1 base; junction bases outside the gene matches: 4.